This passage covers 9 T cell receptor beta chains from one sample sequenced in a study of early T cells in non-severe SARS-CoV-2 infection (dated by TCRdb to the early 2020s). Library prep was done by 5' RACE. TCRdb names NextSeq 500 as the instrument used. TCRdb's own reprocessing of the public reads used fastp at Q25 and MiXCR and kept productive beta chains. Each CDR3 protein gets just one entry, which takes the most common genes and DNA from the rows behind it. For this sample the table gives more than 75,000 distinct CDR3 sequences, of which roughly an eighth were detected only once. The ten largest clones capture around 6% of the sample. The sequencing input was whole blood. The receptors originated from an adult who was a healthcare worker with PCR-confirmed SARS-CoV-2 infection or an uninfected control (not recorded which).

The chain employs TRBV11-3 and TRBJ2-1, with D possibly being TRBD1 (5 bases). Germline V gives CDR1 SGHNT, CDR2 YENEEA. V dropped 5 bases and J dropped 9 bases, with 11 bases sitting between them. The CDR3 is 12 residues long. The CDR3 DNA follows: TGTGCCAGCAGCCCCACAGGCACTGAGCAGTTCTTC. Translated: CASSPTGTEQFF.

V and J are TRBV11-2 and TRBJ2-7; no reliable D call. From germline, CDR1 is SGHAT and CDR2 FQNNGV. The germline V and J ends were trimmed by 2 bases and 2 bases, with 10 bases remaining between them. CDR3 length: 14 amino acids. The CDR3 DNA is TGTGCCAGCAGCTTATGGGAACGAACCTACGAGCAGTACTTC. Protein: CASSLWERTYEQYF.

Only a few counts were recorded for this clonotype. The chain combines TRBV11-2 with TRBJ2-1, with 10 bases aligning to TRBD2. The V and J ends lost 4 bases and 3 bases, in that order; junction bases with no gene match: 3. The CDR3 runs 15 residues. Germline CDR1 and CDR2: SGHAT and FQNNGV. The DNA for the CDR3 is TGTGCCAGCAGCTCGGGACTAGCGAGCTACAATGAGCAGTTCTTC. Translation gives CASSSGLASYNEQFF.

In this sample, this clonotype turned up a few times. This rearrangement joins TRBV13 to TRBJ2-1, with 12 nucleotides matching TRBD2. This CDR3 is 18 amino acids long. Per germline, CDR1 PRHDT and CDR2 FYEKMQ (reference sequence). Trimming at V came to 5 bases and at J to 0 bases, leaving 8 bases not matched to a gene. The CDR3 loop reads CASSPGTSGFSSYNEQFF. The DNA of the CDR3 is TGTGCCAGCAGCCCCGGGACTAGCGGGTTCAGCTCCTACAATGAGCAGTTCTTC. The full variable domain, its missing parts supplied by reference TRBV13 and TRBJ2-1, is AAGVIQSPRHLIKEKRETATLKCYPIPRHDTVYWYQQGPGQDPQFLISFYEKMQSDKGSIPDRFSAQQFSDYHSELNMSSLELGDSALYFCASSPGTSGFSSYNEQFFGPGTRLTVL.

This clonotype has ten or more counts. The chain couples TRBV3-1 to TRBJ2-7, with D possibly matching TRBD2 (6 bases). V dropped 0 bases and J dropped 0 bases, with 12 bases sitting between them. The germline gives CDR1 LGHDT, CDR2 YNNKEL (reference sequence). This CDR3 has 16 amino acids. CDR3 nucleotides: TGTGCCAGCAGCCAAGATGGAGGGAGCAGCTCCTACGAGCAGTACTTC. Its protein is CASSQDGGSSSYEQYF.

This chain links TRBV2 with TRBJ2-7, with TRBD2 matching over 12 bases. The CDR3 is 18 residues long. Per germline, CDR1 SNHLY and CDR2 FYNNEI. J was trimmed by 3 bases and V by 6 bases; bases with no gene match: 15. The CDR3 nucleotides read TGTGCCAGCAGAGCCCCTGGGACTAGCGGGCGGATACACTACGAGCAGTACTTC. This sequence encodes CASRAPGTSGRIHYEQYF.

This chain uses TRBV20-1 with TRBJ2-2; weak D call: TRBD2 (5 bases). The V gene's germline CDR1 is DFQATT and CDR2 SNEGSKA (reference sequence). This CDR3 contains 14 residues. The V and J ends lost 0 bases and 1 base respectively, with 6 bases between them. The CDR3 loop is CSAREGGNTGELFF. CDR3 DNA: TGCAGTGCTAGAGAAGGAGGGAACACCGGGGAGCTGTTTTTT.

This clonotype was detected ten times or more. The chain carries TRBV3-1 and TRBJ2-7, with 7 bases lining up with TRBD1. V shed 4 bases and J 3 bases; nucleotides not matched to a gene: 9. Germline lookup yields CDR1 LGHDT and CDR2 YNNKEL (reference sequence). The CDR3 runs 15 residues. CDR3 sequence reads: CASSRQGRRSYEQYF. The CDR3 nucleotides are TGTGCCAGCAGCCGACAGGGACGACGGAGCTACGAGCAGTACTTC.

In its sample, this clonotype was seen a few times. The rearrangement links TRBV29-1 to TRBJ1-1, with D possibly being TRBD1 (5 bases). The CDR3 is 12 amino acids. V lost 6 bases to trimming and J lost 4 bases, with 12 bases between them. Germline V gene data show CDR1 as SQVTM and CDR2 as ANQGSEA. The CDR3: CSVEAGGTEAFF. CDR3 coding DNA: TGCAGCGTGGAGGCGGGGGGCACTGAAGCTTTCTTT.